The table lists the clone carrying this T cell receptor (beta chain) with a count of one. Germline CDR1 and CDR2: SGDLS and YYNGEE. Trimming at V came to 1 base and at J to 3 bases, leaving 8 bases not matched to a gene. CDR3 length: 16 amino acids. The record originates from a study of T cell changes during pregnancy in multiple sclerosis. Data came from immunoSEQ multiplex PCR; TCRdb stores just in-frame clones and leaves some out. Of more than 55,000 clones listed, 89% are singletons. Sequencing used peripheral blood, obtained after pregnancy. This receptor was identified in a female donor with multiple sclerosis, enrolled in a pregnancy study. The V and J genes are TRBV9 and TRBJ1-1; 8 bases align to TRBD1. The CDR3 loop reads CASSVRTGQGDTEAFF. In DNA, the CDR3 is TGTGCCAGCAGCGTAAGGACAGGGCAAGGGGACACTGAAGCTTTCTTT.